This TCR beta chain was retrieved from a study of beta chain features in type 1 diabetes. Notes on this clone: Its antigen is not identified.

Findings and caveats of the study: Comparison showed that naive, central memory and Treg TCRB repertoires appeared more similar among patients than among healthy donors. Sequencing from cDNA could over-represent high-TCR-expressing cells.

The germline gives CDR1 DFQATT, CDR2 SNEGSKA (reference sequence). The CDR3 totals 11 residues. All of the isolated RNA was reverse transcribed, so expressed TCRB transcripts were sequenced. Assay: immunoSEQ multiplex PCR; the TCRdb copy retains only in-frame clones and omits some. The sample comprises more than 60,000 clones, over 50% of which are singletons, and roughly 2% rests with the top ten. The sequence derives from a woman aged 18-29 years in good health. Material: Tregs from blood. J is TRBJ2-5 and V is TRBV20-1, with D unresolved. The closer fit of TRBJ2-7 to the DNA end suggests the J call may be wrong. CDR3 in DNA: TGCAGTGCTAGAGGGAGCTACGAGCAGTACTTC. Residues: CSARGSYEQYF.